This is a list of T cell receptor beta chains from one sample in a study of CD8 T cells in ankylosing spondylitis. A single record per CDR3 protein comes from TCRdb applying MiXCR to the 5' RACE reads. The sample holds 700,000 or so distinct CDR3 sequences, 15% to 20% seen once. The specimen was blood, either unsorted or a sorted T cell fraction (not recorded which). The source of these receptors is a male donor with ankylosing spondylitis. Both conserved end residues are part of each CDR3. D genes are given only for firm matches. Size is omitted from some rows. Given values are once, few, many or a class for expanded clones.

TRBV29-1	.	.	TRBJ2-1	CSVETGYEQFF	TGCAGCGTTGAAACCGGCTATGAGCAGTTCTTC
TRBV7-8	.	TRBD1	TRBJ2-7	CASTGQDYEQYF	TGTGCCAGCACGGGACAGGACTACGAGCAGTACTTC
TRBV7-3	few	TRBD1	TRBJ1-1	CASSLVGTGMNTEAFF	TGTGCCAGCAGCTTAGTTGGGACAGGGATGAACACTGAAGCTTTCTTT
TRBV5-1	few	.	TRBJ2-3	CASRLTSLDTQYF	TGCGCCAGCAGGTTGACTAGTTTGGATACGCAGTATTTT
TRBV7-2	.	TRBD2	TRBJ2-6	CASAGVLFDVLTF	TGTGCCAGCGCGGGAGTTCTTTTCGACGTCCTGACTTTC
TRBV12-3/TRBV12-4	.	TRBD1	TRBJ1-1	CASRPGQAATEAFF	TGTGCCAGCAGACCGGGACAGGCGGCCACTGAAGCTTTCTTT
TRBV6-2/TRBV6-3	.	.	TRBJ2-5	CASSYSVLPGQETQYF	TGTGCCAGCAGTTACTCGGTCTTACCCGGCCAAGAGACCCAGTACTTC
TRBV6-1	few	.	TRBJ1-2	CASAYAGGLGYTF	TGTGCCAGCGCGTATGCGGGGGGACTTGGCTACACCTTC
TRBV5-1	many	.	TRBJ2-3	CASSLSPGDTQYF	TGCGCCAGCAGCTTGAGTCCGGGAGATACGCAGTATTTT
TRBV6-1	few	.	TRBJ1-2	CASSKRQYSNYGYTF	TGTGCCAGCAGTAAACGACAGTATTCTAACTATGGCTACACCTTC
TRBV6-1	.	.	TRBJ2-6	CASREASGANVLTF	TGTGCCAGCAGGGAGGCCTCTGGGGCCAACGTCCTGACTTTC
TRBV20-1	.	TRBD1	TRBJ2-2	CSARASGTGWTGELFF	TGCAGTGCTAGAGCGTCCGGGACAGGGTGGACCGGGGAGCTGTTTTTT
TRBV29-1	.	.	TRBJ2-2	CSVEEGDTNTGELFF	TGCAGCGTTGAAGAAGGGGATACGAACACCGGGGAGCTGTTTTTT
TRBV12-3/TRBV12-4	few	.	TRBJ2-7	CASSLRHTYEQYF	TGTGCCAGCAGTTTGAGACACACCTACGAGCAGTACTTC
TRBV5-5	.	TRBD2	TRBJ2-5	CASSTPGGGETQYF	TGTGCCAGCAGTACCCCCGGCGGGGGAGAGACCCAGTACTTC
TRBV5-1	.	TRBD1	TRBJ1-1	CASRPDRTNTEAFF	TGCGCCAGCAGACCGGACAGGACAAACACTGAAGCTTTCTTT
TRBV29-1	.	TRBD1	TRBJ1-1	CSVKGTDNTEAFF	TGCAGCGTTAAAGGGACAGACAACACTGAAGCTTTCTTT
TRBV11-3	few	.	TRBJ2-5	CASSLTPGTQETQYF	TGTGCCAGCAGCTTAACCCCGGGAACCCAAGAGACCCAGTACTTC
TRBV29-1	few	.	TRBJ1-2	CSVEDGGYGYTF	TGCAGCGTTGAAGATGGGGGCTATGGCTACACCTTC
TRBV5-1	.	TRBD1	TRBJ2-1	CASNFVPGTGIDEQFF	TGCGCCAGCAATTTTGTTCCCGGGACAGGGATCGATGAGCAGTTCTTC
TRBV3-1	few	TRBD1	TRBJ2-2	CASSQADREDGELFF	TGTGCCAGCAGCCAGGCGGACAGGGAGGACGGGGAGCTGTTTTTT
TRBV12-3/TRBV12-4	.	TRBD1	TRBJ1-1	CASRFQPTGDTEAFF	TGTGCCAGCAGGTTTCAGCCGACAGGGGACACTGAAGCTTTCTTT
TRBV10-3	few	.	TRBJ2-7	CAISESRYEQYF	TGTGCCATCAGTGAAAGCCGGTACGAGCAGTACTTC
TRBV12-3/TRBV12-4	few	.	TRBJ1-2	CASSPRGGGVAGYTF	TGTGCCAGCAGTCCGCGGGGGGGTGGCGTCGCTGGCTACACCTTC
TRBV5-1	few	TRBD1	TRBJ2-3	CASRQPWTGGSTDTQYF	TGCGCCAGCAGACAACCCTGGACAGGGGGATCTACAGATACGCAGTATTTT
TRBV20-1	.	TRBD1	TRBJ1-2	CSARDLVGQITNYGYTF	TGCAGTGCTAGAGATTTAGTGGGACAGATTACGAACTATGGCTACACCTTC
TRBV29-1	few	TRBD1	TRBJ2-7	CSVTGGQGYEQYF	TGCAGCGTCACAGGGGGCCAGGGCTACGAGCAGTACTTC
TRBV27	few	TRBD1	TRBJ2-2	CASPPRGNYTGELFF	TGTGCCAGCCCCCCCAGGGGGAACTACACCGGGGAGCTGTTTTTT
TRBV12-3/TRBV12-4	.	.	TRBJ2-2	CASSLGPRAGELFF	TGTGCCAGCAGTTTGGGTCCCCGGGCCGGGGAGCTGTTTTTT
TRBV27	.	.	TRBJ1-6	CASSFEGTPNSPLHF	TGTGCCAGCAGTTTTGAGGGCACTCCCAATTCACCCCTCCACTTT
TRBV3-1	.	.	TRBJ2-3	CASSQGPTSTDTQYF	TGTGCCAGCAGCCAAGGTCCCACTAGCACAGATACGCAGTATTTT
TRBV5-8	.	TRBD2	TRBJ2-7	CASRRPGLASYEQYF	TGTGCCAGCAGGCGACCGGGACTAGCCTCCTACGAGCAGTACTTC
TRBV30	few	.	TRBJ2-1	CAWSVGRSSSYNEQFF	TGTGCCTGGAGTGTCGGGCGTTCAAGCTCCTACAATGAGCAGTTCTTC
TRBV4-2	few	.	TRBJ2-3	CASSPTESDTQYF	TGTGCCAGCAGCCCGACTGAGAGTGATACGCAGTATTTT
TRBV20-1	few	.	TRBJ2-3	CSAIQGGGLTDTQYF	TGCAGTGCCATTCAGGGGGGCGGGCTCACAGATACGCAGTATTTT
TRBV18	.	.	TRBJ2-1	CASSTVSSYNEQFF	TGTGCCAGCTCAACAGTGAGCTCCTACAATGAGCAGTTCTTC
TRBV7-7	.	.	TRBJ1-1	CASSLVWGAEAFF	TGTGCCAGCAGCTTAGTGTGGGGAGCTGAAGCTTTCTTT
TRBV28	.	.	TRBJ1-1	CASGSPTSLEAFF	TGTGCCAGCGGCTCCCCCACTTCGCTCGAAGCTTTCTTT
TRBV12-3/TRBV12-4	.	.	TRBJ2-7	CASPGPHF	TGTGCCAGTCCGGGCCCCCACTTC
TRBV20-1	.	TRBD1	TRBJ1-1	CSARATDRETRAAFF	TGCAGTGCTAGAGCGACGGACAGGGAAACCCGGGCAGCTTTCTTT
TRBV29-1	few	TRBD2	TRBJ2-3	CSVAKGLAGGEDTQYF	TGCAGCGTTGCCAAGGGACTAGCGGGAGGGGAAGATACGCAGTATTTT
TRBV6-1	.	TRBD1	TRBJ2-2	CASRRGQGTGELFF	TGTGCCAGCAGGAGGGGGCAGGGCACCGGGGAGCTGTTTTTT
TRBV11-2	.	.	TRBJ2-7	CASSLGFNSYEQYF	TGTGCCAGCAGCTTAGGTTTCAACTCCTACGAGCAGTACTTC
TRBV21-1	few	.	TRBJ2-5	CASSWDSRALEKTQYF	TGTGCCAGCAGCTGGGACTCAAGGGCCCTTGAAAAGACCCAGTACTTC
TRBV20-1	.	TRBD1	TRBJ2-5	CSAPTGTGAETQYF	TGCAGTGCTCCCACCGGGACAGGGGCCGAGACCCAGTACTTC
TRBV2	few	.	TRBJ2-2	CASRSGTVNTGELFF	TGTGCCAGCAGATCAGGGACGGTGAACACCGGGGAGCTGTTTTTT
TRBV7-9	.	.	TRBJ2-3	CASHNQGHTDTQYF	TGTGCCAGCCACAACCAGGGGCACACAGATACGCAGTATTTT
TRBV12-3/TRBV12-4	.	.	TRBJ2-1	CASNTPWVGGDEQFF	TGTGCCAGCAACACACCCTGGGTCGGAGGCGATGAGCAGTTCTTC
TRBV28	.	.	TRBJ1-1	CASSNPGGMNTEAFF	TGTGCCAGCAGCAACCCCGGGGGGATGAACACTGAAGCTTTCTTT
TRBV29-1	few	.	TRBJ1-4	CSVALRDEKLFF	TGCAGCGTAGCTTTGAGGGATGAAAAACTGTTTTTT
TRBV2	few	.	TRBJ2-3	CASSVRGGLSTDTQYF	TGTGCCAGCAGTGTGAGAGGGGGACTAAGCACAGATACGCAGTATTTT
TRBV6-1	.	.	TRBJ1-4	CASSRGWGATNEKLFF	TGTGCCAGCAGCCGGGGGTGGGGGGCAACTAATGAAAAACTGTTTTTT
TRBV20-1	.	TRBD2	TRBJ2-1	CSASTSGGYYNEQFF	TGCAGTGCTAGTACTAGCGGGGGCTACTACAATGAGCAGTTCTTC